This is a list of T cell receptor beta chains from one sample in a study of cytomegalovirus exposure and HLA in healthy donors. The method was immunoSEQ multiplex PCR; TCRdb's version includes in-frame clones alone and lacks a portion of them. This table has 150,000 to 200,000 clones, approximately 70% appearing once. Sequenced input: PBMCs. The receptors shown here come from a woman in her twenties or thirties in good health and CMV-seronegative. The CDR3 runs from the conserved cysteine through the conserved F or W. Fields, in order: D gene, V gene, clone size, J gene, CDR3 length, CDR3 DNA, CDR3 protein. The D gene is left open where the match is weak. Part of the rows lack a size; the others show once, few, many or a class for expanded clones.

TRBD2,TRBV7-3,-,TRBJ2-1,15,TGTGCCAGCAGCTTACGGCTAGCGGGAGTAAATGAGCAGTTCTTC,CASSLRLAGVNEQFF
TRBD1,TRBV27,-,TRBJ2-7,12,TGTGCCAGCAGTAAGGGGGCGTACGAGCAGTACTTC,CASSKGAYEQYF
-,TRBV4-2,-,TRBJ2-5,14,TGTGCCAGCAGCCGGAGGGGCCTCCAAGAGACCCAGTACTTC,CASSRRGLQETQYF
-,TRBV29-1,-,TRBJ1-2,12,TGCAGCGTTGATTTTACAGCTCCCGGGGGCACCTTC,CSVDFTAPGGTF
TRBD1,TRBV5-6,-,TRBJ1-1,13,TGTGCCAGCAGCCTCAACCGGGACAGTGAAGCTTTCTTT,CASSLNRDSEAFF
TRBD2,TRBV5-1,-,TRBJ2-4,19,TGCGCCAGCAGCTTGTGGGGTGATGCGGGAGGTACAACCAAAAACATTCAGTACTTC,CASSLWGDAGGTTKNIQYF
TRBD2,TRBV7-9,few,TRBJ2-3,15,TGTTCCAGCAGCTCGGGACTAGCCCGCGCAGATACGCAGTATTTT,CSSSSGLARADTQYF
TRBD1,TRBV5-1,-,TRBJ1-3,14,TGCGCCAGCAGCGATGGACAGGGGGGAAACACCATATATTTT,CASSDGQGGNTIYF
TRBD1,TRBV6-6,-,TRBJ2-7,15,TGTGCCAGCAGTTATATGACAGGGGGCTATCCCGAGCAGTACTTC,CASSYMTGGYPEQYF
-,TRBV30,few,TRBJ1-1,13,TGTGCCTGGAGTTTCGGTGCGAACACTGAAGCTTTCTTT,CAWSFGANTEAFF
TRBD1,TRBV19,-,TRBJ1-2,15,TGTGCCAGTTCTTACCCGGGACAGGGGATATATGGCTACACCTTC,CASSYPGQGIYGYTF
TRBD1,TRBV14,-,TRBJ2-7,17,TGTGCCAGCAGCCGATTCAATCCCGCAGGGGGACCTCTCAAGCAGTACTTC,CASSRFNPAGGPLKQYF
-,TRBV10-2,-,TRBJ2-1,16,TGCGCCAGCAGTGAGTCAGGAGGGGCGGTGATGTATGAGCAGTTCTTC,CASSESGGAVMYEQFF
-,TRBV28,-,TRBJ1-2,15,TGTGCCAGCAGTTTAGAACAGGGCTACACGAATGGCTACACCTTC,CASSLEQGYTNGYTF